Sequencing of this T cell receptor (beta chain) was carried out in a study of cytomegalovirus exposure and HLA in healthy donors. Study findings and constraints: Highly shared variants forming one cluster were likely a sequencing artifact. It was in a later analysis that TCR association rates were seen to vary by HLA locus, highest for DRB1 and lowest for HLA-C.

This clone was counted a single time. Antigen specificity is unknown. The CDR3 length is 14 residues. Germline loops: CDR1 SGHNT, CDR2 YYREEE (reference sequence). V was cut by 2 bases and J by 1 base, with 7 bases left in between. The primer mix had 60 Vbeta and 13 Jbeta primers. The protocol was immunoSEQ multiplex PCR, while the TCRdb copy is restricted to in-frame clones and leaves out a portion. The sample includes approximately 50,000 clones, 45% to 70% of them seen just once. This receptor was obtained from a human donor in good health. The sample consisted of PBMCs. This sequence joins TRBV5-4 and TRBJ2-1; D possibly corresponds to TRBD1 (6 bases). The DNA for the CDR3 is TGTGCCAGCAGCTTTCAGGGGTCCTACAATGAGCAGTTCTTC. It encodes CASSFQGSYNEQFF.